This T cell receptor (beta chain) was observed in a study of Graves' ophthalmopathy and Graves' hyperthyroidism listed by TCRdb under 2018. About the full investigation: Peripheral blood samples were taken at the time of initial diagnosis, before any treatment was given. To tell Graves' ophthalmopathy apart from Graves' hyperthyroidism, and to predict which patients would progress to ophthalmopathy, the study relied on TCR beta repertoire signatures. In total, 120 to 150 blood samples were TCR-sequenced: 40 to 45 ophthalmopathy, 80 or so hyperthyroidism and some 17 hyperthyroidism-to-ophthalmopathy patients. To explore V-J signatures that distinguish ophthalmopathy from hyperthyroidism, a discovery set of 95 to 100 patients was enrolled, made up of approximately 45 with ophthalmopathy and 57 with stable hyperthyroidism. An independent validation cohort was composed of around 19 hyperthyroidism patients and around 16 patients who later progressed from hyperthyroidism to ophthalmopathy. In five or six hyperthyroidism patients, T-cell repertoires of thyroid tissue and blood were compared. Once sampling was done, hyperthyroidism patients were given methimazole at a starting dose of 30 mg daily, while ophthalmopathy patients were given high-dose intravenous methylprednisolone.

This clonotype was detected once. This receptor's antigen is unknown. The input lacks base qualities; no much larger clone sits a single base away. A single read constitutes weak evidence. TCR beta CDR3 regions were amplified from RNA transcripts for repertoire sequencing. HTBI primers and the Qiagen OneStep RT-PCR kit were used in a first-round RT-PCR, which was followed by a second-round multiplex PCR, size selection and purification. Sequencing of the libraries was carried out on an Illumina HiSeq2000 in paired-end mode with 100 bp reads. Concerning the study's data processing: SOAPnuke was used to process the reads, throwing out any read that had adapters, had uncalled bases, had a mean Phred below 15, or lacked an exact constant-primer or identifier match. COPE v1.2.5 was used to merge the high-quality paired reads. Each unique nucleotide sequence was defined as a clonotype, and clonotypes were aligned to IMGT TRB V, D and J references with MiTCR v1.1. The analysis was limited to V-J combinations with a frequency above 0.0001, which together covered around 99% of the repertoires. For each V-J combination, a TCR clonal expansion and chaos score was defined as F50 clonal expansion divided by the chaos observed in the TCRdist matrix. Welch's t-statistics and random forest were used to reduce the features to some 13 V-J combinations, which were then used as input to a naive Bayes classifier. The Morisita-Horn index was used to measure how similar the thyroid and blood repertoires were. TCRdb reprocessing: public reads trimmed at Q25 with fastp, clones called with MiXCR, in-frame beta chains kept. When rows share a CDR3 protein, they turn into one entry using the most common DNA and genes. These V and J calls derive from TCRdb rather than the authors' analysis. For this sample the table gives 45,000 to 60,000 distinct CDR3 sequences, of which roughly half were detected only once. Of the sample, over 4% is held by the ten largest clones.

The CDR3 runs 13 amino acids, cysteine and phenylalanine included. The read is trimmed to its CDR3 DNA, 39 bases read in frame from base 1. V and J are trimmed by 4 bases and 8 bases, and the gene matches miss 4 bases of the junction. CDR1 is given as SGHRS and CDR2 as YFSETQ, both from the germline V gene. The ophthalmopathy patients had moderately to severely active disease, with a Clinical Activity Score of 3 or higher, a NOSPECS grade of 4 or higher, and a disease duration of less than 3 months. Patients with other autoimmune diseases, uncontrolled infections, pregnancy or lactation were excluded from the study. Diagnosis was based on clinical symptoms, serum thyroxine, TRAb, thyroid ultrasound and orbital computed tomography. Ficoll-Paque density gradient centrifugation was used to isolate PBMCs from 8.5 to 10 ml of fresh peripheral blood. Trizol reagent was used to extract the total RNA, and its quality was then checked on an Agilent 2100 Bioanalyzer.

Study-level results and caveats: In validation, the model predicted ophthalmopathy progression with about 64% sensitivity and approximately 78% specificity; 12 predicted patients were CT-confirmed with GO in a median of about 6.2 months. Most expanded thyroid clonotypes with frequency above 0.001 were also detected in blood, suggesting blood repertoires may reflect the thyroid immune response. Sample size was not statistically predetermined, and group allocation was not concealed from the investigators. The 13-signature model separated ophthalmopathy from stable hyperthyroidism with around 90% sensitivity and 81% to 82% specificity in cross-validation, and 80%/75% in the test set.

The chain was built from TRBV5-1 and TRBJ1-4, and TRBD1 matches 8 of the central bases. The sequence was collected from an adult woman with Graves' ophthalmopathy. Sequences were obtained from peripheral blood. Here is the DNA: TGCGCCAGCAGCCCCAGGGGGCGGGAAAAACTGTTTTTT. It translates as CASSPRGREKLFF.